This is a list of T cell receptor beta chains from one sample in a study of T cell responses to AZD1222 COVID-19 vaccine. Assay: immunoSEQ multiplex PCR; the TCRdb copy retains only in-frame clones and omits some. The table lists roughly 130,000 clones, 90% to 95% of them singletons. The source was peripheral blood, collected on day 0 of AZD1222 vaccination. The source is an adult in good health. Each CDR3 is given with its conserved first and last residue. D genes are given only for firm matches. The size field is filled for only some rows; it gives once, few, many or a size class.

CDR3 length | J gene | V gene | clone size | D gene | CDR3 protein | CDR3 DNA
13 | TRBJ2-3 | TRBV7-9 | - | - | CASNRGGADTQYF | TGTGCCAGCAACAGAGGTGGAGCAGATACGCAGTATTTT
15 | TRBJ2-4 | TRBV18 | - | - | CASSPETGSENIQYF | TGTGCCAGCTCACCAGAGACAGGTAGTGAAAACATTCAGTACTTC
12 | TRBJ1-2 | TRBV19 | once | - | CASSRQNYGYTF | TGTGCCAGTAGTCGGCAGAACTATGGCTACACCTTC
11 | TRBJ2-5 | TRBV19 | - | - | CASRSGETQYF | TGTGCCAGTAGGTCGGGAGAGACCCAGTACTTC
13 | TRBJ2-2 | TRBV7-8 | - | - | CASRQGNTGELFF | TGTGCCAGCAGACAGGGGAACACCGGGGAGCTGTTTTTT
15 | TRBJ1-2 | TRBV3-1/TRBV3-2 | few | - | CASSQGPGPSYGYTF | TGTGCCAGCAGCCAAGGTCCGGGACCGAGCTATGGCTACACCTTC
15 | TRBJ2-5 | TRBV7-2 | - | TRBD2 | CASSLVGGASETQYF | TGTGCCAGCAGCTTAGTCGGGGGGGCCTCAGAGACCCAGTACTTC
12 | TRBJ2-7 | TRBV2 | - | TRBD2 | CASGGVSYEQYF | TGTGCCAGCGGGGGGGTCTCCTACGAGCAGTACTTC
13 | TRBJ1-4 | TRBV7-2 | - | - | CASSADMNEKLFF | TGTGCCAGCAGCGCGGACATGAACGAAAAACTGTTTTTT
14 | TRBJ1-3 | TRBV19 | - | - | CASSIRDKGNTIYF | TGTGCCAGTAGTATCCGGGACAAGGGAAACACCATATATTTT
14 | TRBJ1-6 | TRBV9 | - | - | CASSVVGYNSPLHF | TGTGCCAGCAGCGTAGTAGGTTATAATTCACCCCTCCACTTT
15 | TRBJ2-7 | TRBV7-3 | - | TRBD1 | CASSLSGTGTYEQYF | TGTGCCAGCAGCCTATCCGGGACAGGAACCTACGAGCAGTACTTC
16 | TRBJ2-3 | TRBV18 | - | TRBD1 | CASSSWTGGEADTQYF | TGTGCCAGCTCATCATGGACAGGGGGCGAGGCAGATACGCAGTATTTT
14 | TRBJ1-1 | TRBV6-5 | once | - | CASSYYQGGTEAFF | TGTGCCAGCAGTTACTACCAAGGGGGAACTGAAGCTTTCTTT
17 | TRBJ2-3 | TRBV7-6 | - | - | CASRPRGTGERADTQYF | TGTGCCAGCCGGCCAAGAGGGACGGGGGAGAGGGCAGATACGCAGTATTTT
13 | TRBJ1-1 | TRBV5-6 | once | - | CASSLFGRAEAFF | TGTGCCAGCAGCTTGTTCGGGAGAGCTGAAGCTTTCTTT
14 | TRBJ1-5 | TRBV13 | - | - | CASSSRELNQPQHF | TGTGCCAGCAGCTCCCGGGAGCTTAATCAGCCCCAGCATTTT
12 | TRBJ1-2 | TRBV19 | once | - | CASTIRGDGYTF | TGTGCCAGTACTATAAGGGGGGATGGCTACACCTTC
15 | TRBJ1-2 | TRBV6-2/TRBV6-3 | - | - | CASSFWTGANYGYTF | TGTGCCAGCAGTTTTTGGACTGGAGCTAACTATGGCTACACCTTC
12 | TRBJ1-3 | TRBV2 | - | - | CASKGASNTIYF | TGTGCCAGCAAGGGAGCTAGTAACACCATATATTTT
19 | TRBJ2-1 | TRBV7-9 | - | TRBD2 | CASSLATQGLAGGGNEQFF | TGTGCCAGCAGCTTAGCCACCCAAGGACTAGCGGGGGGAGGCAATGAGCAGTTCTTC
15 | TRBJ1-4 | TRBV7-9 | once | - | CASSRQEGGNEKLFF | TGTGCCAGCAGCCGACAAGAAGGGGGAAATGAAAAACTGTTTTTT
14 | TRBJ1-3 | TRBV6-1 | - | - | CASSETVYGNTIYF | TGTGCCAGCAGTGAGACAGTATATGGAAACACCATATATTTT
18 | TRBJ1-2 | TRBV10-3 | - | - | CAISELPPAAGVASGYTF | TGTGCCATCAGTGAGTTACCCCCTGCGGCAGGGGTTGCCTCTGGCTACACCTTC
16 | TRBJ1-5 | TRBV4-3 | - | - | CASSRVFGGVGQPQHF | TGCGCCAGCAGCCGCGTGTTTGGGGGGGTCGGGCAGCCCCAGCATTTT
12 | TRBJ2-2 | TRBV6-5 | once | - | CASHRNTGELFF | TGTGCCAGCCACAGGAACACCGGGGAGCTGTTTTTT
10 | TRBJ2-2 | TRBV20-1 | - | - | CSAGTGELFF | TGCAGTGCTGGCACCGGGGAGCTGTTTTTT
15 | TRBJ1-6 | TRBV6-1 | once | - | CASSEDGSSEGPLHF | TGTGCCAGCAGTGAAGATGGGTCCTCAGAGGGACCCCTCCACTTT
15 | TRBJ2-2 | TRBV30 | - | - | CAWSVLRGGTGELFF | TGTGCCTGGAGTGTACTGCGGGGCGGCACCGGGGAGCTGTTTTTT
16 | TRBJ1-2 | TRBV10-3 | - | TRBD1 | CAISETDRGGLGGYTF | TGTGCCATCAGTGAGACGGACAGGGGAGGGTTAGGCGGCTACACCTTC
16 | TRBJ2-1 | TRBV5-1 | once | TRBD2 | CASRGPSRGGVDEQFF | TGCGCCAGCAGGGGCCCCTCGCGGGGGGGCGTAGATGAGCAGTTCTTC
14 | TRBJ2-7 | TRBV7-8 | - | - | CASSLGVGAYEQYF | TGTGCCAGCAGCTTAGGGGTCGGAGCCTACGAGCAGTACTTC
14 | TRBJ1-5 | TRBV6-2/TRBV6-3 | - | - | CASSSAGPTDPQHF | TGTGCCAGCAGCTCGGCAGGGCCGACTGATCCCCAGCATTTT
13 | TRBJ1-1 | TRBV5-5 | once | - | CASSLGAGDVAFF | TGTGCCAGCAGCTTGGGGGCGGGCGATGTCGCTTTCTTT
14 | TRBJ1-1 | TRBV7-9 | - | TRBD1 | CASSPQGAGTEAFF | TGTGCCAGCAGCCCACAGGGGGCTGGCACTGAAGCTTTCTTT
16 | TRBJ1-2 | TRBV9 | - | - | CASSVDTVRSSVGYTF | TGTGCCAGCAGCGTAGATACGGTCAGGAGTTCGGTAGGCTACACCTTC
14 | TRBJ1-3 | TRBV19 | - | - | CASSPGGAGNTIYF | TGTGCCAGTAGTCCCGGCGGGGCTGGAAACACCATATATTTT
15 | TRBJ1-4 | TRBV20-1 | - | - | CSASGPTVFDEKLFF | TGCAGTGCTAGTGGGCCGACAGTATTCGATGAAAAACTGTTTTTT
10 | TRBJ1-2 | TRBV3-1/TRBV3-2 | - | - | CAIGLYGYTF | TGTGCAATCGGACTATATGGCTACACCTTC
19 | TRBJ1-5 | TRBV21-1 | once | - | CASSKNRDRRPLPNQPQHF | TGTGCCAGCAGCAAAAACCGGGACAGGAGGCCCCTCCCCAATCAGCCCCAGCATTTT
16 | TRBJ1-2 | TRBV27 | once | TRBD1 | CASSFSGTGGIYGYTF | TGTGCCAGCAGTTTTTCCGGGACAGGGGGCATCTATGGCTACACCTTC
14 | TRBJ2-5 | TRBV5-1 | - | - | CASSLEAGQETQYF | TGCGCCAGCAGCTTGGAGGCAGGCCAAGAGACCCAGTACTTC
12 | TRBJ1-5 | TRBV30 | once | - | CAWSVTRQPQHF | TGTGCCTGGAGTGTTACTCGTCAGCCCCAGCATTTT
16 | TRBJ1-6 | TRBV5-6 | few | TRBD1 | CASSWRMAGTGSPLHF | TGTGCCAGCAGCTGGCGTATGGCGGGGACAGGATCACCCCTCCACTTT
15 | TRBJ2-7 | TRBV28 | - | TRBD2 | CASRQTGTRAHEQYF | TGTGCCAGCAGACAGACCGGGACTAGGGCCCACGAGCAGTACTTC
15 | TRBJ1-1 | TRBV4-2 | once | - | CASSQDLSAYTEAFF | TGTGCCAGCAGCCAAGATCTTTCAGCCTACACTGAAGCTTTCTTT
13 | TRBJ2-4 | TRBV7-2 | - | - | CASSLGDGDIQYF | TGTGCCAGCAGCCTAGGAGACGGGGACATTCAGTACTTC
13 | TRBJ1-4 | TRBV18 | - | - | CASSPLLDEKLFF | TGTGCCAGCTCACCACTCTTGGATGAAAAACTGTTTTTT
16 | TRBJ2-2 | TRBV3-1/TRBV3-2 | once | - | CASSPEAGKLTGELFF | TGTGCCAGCAGCCCGGAGGCGGGGAAGTTAACCGGGGAGCTGTTTTTT
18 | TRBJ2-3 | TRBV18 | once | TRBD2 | CASSPRGLAGGGTDTQYF | TGTGCCAGCTCACCACGCGGACTAGCGGGGGGAGGCACAGATACGCAGTATTTT